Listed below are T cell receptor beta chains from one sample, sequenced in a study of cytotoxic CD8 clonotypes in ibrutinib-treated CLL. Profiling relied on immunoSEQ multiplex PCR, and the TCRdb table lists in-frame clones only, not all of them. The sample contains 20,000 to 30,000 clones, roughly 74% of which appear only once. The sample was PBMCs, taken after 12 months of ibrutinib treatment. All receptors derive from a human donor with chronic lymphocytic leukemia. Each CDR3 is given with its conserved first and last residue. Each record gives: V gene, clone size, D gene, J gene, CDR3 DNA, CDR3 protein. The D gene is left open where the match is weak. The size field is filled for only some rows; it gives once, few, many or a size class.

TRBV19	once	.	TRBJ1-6	TGTGCCAGTAGTATAGAGGAGGGGTTAGCCCAATTTTCACCCCTCCACTTT	CASSIEEGLAQFSPLHF
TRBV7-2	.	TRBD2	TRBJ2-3	TGTGCCAGCAGCAATAGCGGGGGGGCGGGTGCAGATACGCAGTATTTT	CASSNSGGAGADTQYF
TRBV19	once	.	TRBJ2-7	TGTGCCAGTGGCCCCGGGACCATCTACGAGCAGTACTTC	CASGPGTIYEQYF
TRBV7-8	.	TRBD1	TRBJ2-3	TGTGCCAGCAGCCTATACCACACCAGGGGGACAGATACGCAGTATTTT	CASSLYHTRGTDTQYF
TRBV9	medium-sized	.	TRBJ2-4	TGTGCCAGCAGTTTGGTGGGGTCTGACATTCAGTACTTC	CASSLVGSDIQYF
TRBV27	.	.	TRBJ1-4	TGTGCCAGCAGTCCAAGGTGGGGGTATGGTGAAAAACTGTTTTTT	CASSPRWGYGEKLFF
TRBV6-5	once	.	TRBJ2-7	TGTGCCAGCAGTTCCCTCCGGGGGCCCTCCTACGAGCAGTACTTC	CASSSLRGPSYEQYF
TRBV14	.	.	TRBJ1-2	TGTGCCAGCAGCCCATGGGTTAGGGGCTACACCTTC	CASSPWVRGYTF
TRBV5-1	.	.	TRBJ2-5	TGCGCCAGCAGCTTTTCAGAGACCCAGTACTTC	CASSFSETQYF
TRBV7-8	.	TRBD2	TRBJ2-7	TGTGCCAGCAGCTTTACGGGACTAGCATTCTACGAGCAGTACTTC	CASSFTGLAFYEQYF
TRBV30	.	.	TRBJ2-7	TGTGCCTGGAGGGTAGGGGCCGAATACGAGCAGTACTTC	CAWRVGAEYEQYF
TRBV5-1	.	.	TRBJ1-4	TGCGCCAGCAGCCCGACAGTACCGAATGAAAAACTGTTTTTT	CASSPTVPNEKLFF
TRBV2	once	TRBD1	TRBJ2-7	TGTGCCAGCATAAGGACGACAGGGTCCTACGAGCAGTACTTC	CASIRTTGSYEQYF